This is a list of T cell receptor beta chains from one sample in a study of blood T cells in healthy people across ages. Via MiXCR, TCRdb re-called the 5' RACE reads, giving one row per CDR3 protein. The repertoire holds about 830,000 distinct CDR3 sequences, with 60% to 80% as singletons. Material: blood. These receptors all stem from a man aged 30-40 years in good health. CDR3s include the opening cysteine and the closing phenylalanine or tryptophan. D genes are given only for firm matches. Clone size, where shown, is once, few, many, or a class for clones that have expanded.

cdr3_aa	cdr3_nt	v_call	j_call	d_call	clone_size
CASEGNRYNEQYF	TGTGCCTCAGAGGGGAACCGTTACAATGAGCAGTACTTC	TRBV21-1	TRBJ2-7	-	-
CASGTGVSYEQYF	TGTGCCAGCGGGACAGGGGTCTCCTACGAGCAGTACTTC	TRBV12-3/TRBV12-4	TRBJ2-7	TRBD1	once
CASSSPRTGLTGFGYEQYF	TGTGCCAGCAGTTCCCCTCGGACAGGGCTAACAGGATTTGGCTACGAGCAGTACTTC	TRBV7-2	TRBJ2-7	TRBD1	-
CASSLEQGADEQYF	TGTGCCAGCAGTTTAGAACAGGGGGCGGACGAGCAGTACTTC	TRBV27	TRBJ2-7	TRBD1	-
CSVAGTPYEQYF	TGCAGCGTTGCTGGGACGCCTTACGAGCAGTACTTC	TRBV29-1	TRBJ2-7	-	few
CSGTGTGSPYVQYF	TGCAGCGGTACCGGGACAGGGAGCCCCTACGTGCAGTACTTC	TRBV29-1	TRBJ2-7	TRBD1	-
CASSDWEGANEQFF	TGCGCCAGCAGTGATTGGGAGGGAGCAAATGAGCAGTTCTTC	TRBV10-2	TRBJ2-1	TRBD2	-
CASSRQGQNEQFF	TGTGCCAGCAGTAGACAGGGCCAAAATGAGCAGTTCTTC	TRBV2	TRBJ2-1	TRBD1	many
CASSLDGRYGNQPQHF	TGCGCCAGCAGCTTGGACGGACGATACGGCAATCAGCCCCAGCATTTT	TRBV5-1	TRBJ1-5	-	-
CASNPSRGETQYF	TGTGCCAGCAACCCCTCCCGGGGGGAGACCCAGTACTTC	TRBV6-6	TRBJ2-5	-	-
CAISEGLRANVLTF	TGTGCCATCAGTGAGGGCCTACGGGCCAACGTCCTGACTTTC	TRBV10-3	TRBJ2-6	-	few
CASSSQGAYEQYF	TGTGCCAGCAGTTCCCAGGGGGCCTACGAGCAGTACTTC	TRBV6-2/TRBV6-3	TRBJ2-7	TRBD1	many
CASSLARFPETQYF	TGTGCCAGCAGCTTAGCAAGGTTTCCAGAGACCCAGTACTTC	TRBV7-7	TRBJ2-5	-	-